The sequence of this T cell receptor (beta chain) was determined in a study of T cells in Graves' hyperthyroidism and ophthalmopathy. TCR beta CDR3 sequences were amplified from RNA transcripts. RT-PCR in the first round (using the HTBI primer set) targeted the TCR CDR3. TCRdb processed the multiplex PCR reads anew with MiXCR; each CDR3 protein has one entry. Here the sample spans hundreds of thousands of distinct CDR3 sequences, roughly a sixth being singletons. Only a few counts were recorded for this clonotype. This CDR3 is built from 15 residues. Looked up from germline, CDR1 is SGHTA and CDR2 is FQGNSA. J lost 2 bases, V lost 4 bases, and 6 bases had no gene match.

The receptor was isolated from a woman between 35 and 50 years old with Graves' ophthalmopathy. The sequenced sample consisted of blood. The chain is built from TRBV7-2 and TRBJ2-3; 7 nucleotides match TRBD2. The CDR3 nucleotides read TGTGCCAGCAGCTCGTCGCGGGAGAACACAGATACGCAGTATTTT. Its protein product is CASSSSRENTDTQYF.